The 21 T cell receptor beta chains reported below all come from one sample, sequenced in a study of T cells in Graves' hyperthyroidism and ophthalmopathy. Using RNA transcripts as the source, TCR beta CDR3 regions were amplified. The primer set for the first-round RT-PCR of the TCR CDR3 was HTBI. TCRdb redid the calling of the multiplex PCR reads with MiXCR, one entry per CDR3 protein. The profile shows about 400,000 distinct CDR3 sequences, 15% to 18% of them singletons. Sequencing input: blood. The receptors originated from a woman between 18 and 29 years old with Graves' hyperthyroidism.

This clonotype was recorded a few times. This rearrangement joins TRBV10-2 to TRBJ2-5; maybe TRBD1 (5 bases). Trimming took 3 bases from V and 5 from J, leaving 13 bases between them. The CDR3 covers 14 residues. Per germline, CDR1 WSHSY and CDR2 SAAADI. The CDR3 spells CASSERQGRETQYF. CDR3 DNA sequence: TGCGCCAGCAGTGAAAGGCAGGGTCGGGAGACCCAGTACTTC.

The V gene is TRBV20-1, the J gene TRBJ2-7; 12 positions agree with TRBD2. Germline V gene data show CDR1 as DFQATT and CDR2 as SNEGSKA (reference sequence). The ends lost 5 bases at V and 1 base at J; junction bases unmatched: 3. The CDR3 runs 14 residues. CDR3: CSALGLAGSYEQYF. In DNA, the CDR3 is TGCAGTGCTCTGGGACTAGCGGGTTCCTACGAGCAGTACTTC.

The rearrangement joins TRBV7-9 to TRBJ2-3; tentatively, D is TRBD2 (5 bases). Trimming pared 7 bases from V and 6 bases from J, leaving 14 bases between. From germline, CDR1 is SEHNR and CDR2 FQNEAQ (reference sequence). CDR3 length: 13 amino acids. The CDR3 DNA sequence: TGTGCCAGCACCTCCCTTAGCGTGGATACGCAGTATTTT. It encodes CASTSLSVDTQYF.

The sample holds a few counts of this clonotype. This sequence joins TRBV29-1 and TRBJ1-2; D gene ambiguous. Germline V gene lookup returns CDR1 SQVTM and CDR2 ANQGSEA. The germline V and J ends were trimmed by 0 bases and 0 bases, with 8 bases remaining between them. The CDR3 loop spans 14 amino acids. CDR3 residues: CSVEDRLSNYGYTF. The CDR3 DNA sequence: TGCAGCGTTGAAGATCGGCTTTCTAACTATGGCTACACCTTC.

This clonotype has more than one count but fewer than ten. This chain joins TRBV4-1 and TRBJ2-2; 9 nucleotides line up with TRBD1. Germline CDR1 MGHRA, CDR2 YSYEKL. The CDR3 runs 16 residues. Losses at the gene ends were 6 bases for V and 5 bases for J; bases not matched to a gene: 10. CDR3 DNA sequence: TGCGCCAGCAGAAAAGGGGGGGACAGGGAGACCGGGGAGCTGTTTTTT. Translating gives CASRKGGDRETGELFF.

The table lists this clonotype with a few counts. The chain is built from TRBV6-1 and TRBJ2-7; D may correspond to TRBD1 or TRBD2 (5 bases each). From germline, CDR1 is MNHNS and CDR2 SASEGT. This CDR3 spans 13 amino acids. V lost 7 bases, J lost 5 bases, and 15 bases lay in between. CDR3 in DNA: TGTGCCAGCAACGCGCAGGGAGTCAACGAGCAGTACTTC. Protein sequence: CASNAQGVNEQYF.

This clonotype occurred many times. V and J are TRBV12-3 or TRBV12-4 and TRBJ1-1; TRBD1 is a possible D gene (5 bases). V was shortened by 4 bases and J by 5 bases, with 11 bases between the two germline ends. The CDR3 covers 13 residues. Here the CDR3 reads CASSSPGGTEAFF. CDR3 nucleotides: TGTGCCAGCAGTTCCCCCGGGGGGACTGAAGCTTTCTTT.

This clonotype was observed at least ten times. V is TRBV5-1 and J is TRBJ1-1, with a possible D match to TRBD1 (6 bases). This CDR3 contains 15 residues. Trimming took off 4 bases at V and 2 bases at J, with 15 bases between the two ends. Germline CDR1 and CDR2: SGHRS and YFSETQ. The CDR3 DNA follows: TGCGCCAGCAGCGCTCACAGGGTGGGAAACACTGAAGCTTTCTTT. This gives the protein CASSAHRVGNTEAFF.

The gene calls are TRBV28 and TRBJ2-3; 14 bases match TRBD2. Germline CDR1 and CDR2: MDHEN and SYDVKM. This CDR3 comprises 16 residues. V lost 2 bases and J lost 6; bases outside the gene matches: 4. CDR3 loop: CASSLLGLAGADTQYF. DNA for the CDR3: TGTGCCAGCAGTTTACTGGGACTAGCGGGAGCCGATACGCAGTATTTT.

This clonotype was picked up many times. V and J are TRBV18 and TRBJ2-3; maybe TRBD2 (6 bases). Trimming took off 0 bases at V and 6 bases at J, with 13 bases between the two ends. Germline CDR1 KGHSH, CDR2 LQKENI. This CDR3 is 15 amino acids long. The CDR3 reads CASSPPELAGDTQYF. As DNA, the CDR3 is TGTGCCAGCTCACCACCGGAACTAGCAGGCGATACGCAGTATTTT.

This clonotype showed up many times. The CDR3 DNA reads TGTGCCAGCAGCTCGGACAGGGTCCACGAGCAGTACTTC. Translation: CASSSDRVHEQYF. The chain uses TRBV7-2 and TRBJ2-7; 8 nucleotides line up with TRBD1. The V gene end was trimmed by 4 bases and the J gene end by 5 bases; junction bases not matched to a gene: 4. The CDR3 length is 13 residues. CDR1 and CDR2 (germline): SGHTA, FQGNSA.

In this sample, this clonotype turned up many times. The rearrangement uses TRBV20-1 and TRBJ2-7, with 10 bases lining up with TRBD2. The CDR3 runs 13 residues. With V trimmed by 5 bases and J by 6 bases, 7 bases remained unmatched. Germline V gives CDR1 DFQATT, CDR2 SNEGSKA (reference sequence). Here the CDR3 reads CSAPSGLATEQYF. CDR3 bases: TGCAGTGCTCCGTCGGGACTAGCGACCGAGCAGTACTTC.

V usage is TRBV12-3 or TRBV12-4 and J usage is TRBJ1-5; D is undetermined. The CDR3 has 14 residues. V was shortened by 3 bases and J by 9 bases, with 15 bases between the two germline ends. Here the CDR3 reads CASSLEGEARPQHF. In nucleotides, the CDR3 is TGTGCCAGCAGTTTGGAGGGAGAGGCGCGGCCCCAGCATTTT.

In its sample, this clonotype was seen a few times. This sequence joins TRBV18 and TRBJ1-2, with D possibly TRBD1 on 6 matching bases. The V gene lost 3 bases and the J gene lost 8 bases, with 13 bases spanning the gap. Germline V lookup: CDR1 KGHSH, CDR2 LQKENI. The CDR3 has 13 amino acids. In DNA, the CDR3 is TGTGCCAGCTCACCCCGGACAGCTAGCGGCTACACCTTC. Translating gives CASSPRTASGYTF.

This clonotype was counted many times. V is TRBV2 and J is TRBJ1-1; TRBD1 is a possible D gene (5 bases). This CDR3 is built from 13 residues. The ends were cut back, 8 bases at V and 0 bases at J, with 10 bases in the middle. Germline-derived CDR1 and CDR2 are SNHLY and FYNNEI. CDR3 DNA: TGTGCCAGCGGAAAGACAGTGAACACTGAAGCTTTCTTT. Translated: CASGKTVNTEAFF.

The CDR3 spells CASSYSGQGGTYEQYF. In DNA form, the CDR3 reads TGTGCCAGCAGTTACTCCGGACAGGGGGGCACCTACGAGCAGTACTTC. The chain combines TRBV6-6 with TRBJ2-7, with 10 bases lining up with TRBD1. This CDR3 spans 16 amino acids. Germline trimming cut 0 bases from V and 2 bases from J; bases unmatched to any gene: 4. Germline V lookup: CDR1 MNHNY, CDR2 SVGAGI (reference sequence).

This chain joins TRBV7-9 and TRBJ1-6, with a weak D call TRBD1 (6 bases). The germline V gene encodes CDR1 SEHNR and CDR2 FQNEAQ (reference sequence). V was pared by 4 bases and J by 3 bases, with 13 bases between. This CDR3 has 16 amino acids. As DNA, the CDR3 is TGTGCCAGCAGCTCGCGGGGGGGCTTCTATAATTCACCCCTCCACTTT. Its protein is CASSSRGGFYNSPLHF. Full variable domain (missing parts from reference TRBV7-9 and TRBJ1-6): DTGVSQNPRHKITKRGQNVTFRCDPISEHNRLYWYRQTLGQGPEFLTYFQNEAQLEKSRLLSDRFSAERPKGSFSTLEIQRTEQGDSAMYLCASSSRGGFYNSPLHFGNGTRLTVT.

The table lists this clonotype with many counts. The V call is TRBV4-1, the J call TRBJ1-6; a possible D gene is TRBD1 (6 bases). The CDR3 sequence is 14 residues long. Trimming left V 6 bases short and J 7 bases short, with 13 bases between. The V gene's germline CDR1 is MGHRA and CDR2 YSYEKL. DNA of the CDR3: TGCGCCAGCAGGGAAAGGGGGGCCAATTCACCCCTCCACTTT. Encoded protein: CASRERGANSPLHF.

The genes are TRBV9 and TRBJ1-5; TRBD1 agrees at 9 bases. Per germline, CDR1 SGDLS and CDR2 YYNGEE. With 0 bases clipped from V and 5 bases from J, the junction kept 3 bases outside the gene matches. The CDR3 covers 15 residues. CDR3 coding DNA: TGTGCCAGCAGCGTAGGGACAGGGGAAGATCAGCCCCAGCATTTT. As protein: CASSVGTGEDQPQHF.

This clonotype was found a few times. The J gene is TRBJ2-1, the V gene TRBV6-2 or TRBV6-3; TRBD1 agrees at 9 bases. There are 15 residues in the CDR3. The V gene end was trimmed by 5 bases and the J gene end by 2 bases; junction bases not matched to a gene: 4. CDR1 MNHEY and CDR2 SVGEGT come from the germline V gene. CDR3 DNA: TGTGCCAGCAGTCGGACAGGGGATGCCTACAATGAGCAGTTCTTC. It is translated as CASSRTGDAYNEQFF.

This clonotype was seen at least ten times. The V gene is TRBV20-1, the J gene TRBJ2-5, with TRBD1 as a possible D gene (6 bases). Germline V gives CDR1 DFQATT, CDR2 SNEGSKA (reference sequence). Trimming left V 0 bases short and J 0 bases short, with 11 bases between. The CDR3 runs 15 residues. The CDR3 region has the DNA TGCAGTGCTAGAGAGTGGACAGACGACCAAGAGACCCAGTACTTC. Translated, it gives CSAREWTDDQETQYF.